This entry lists 10 T cell receptor beta chains sequenced from one sample in a study of HIV-infected patients and healthy controls. All unsorted peripheral T cells were captured because whole blood was used without fractionation. Alpha and beta constant-region primers primed reverse transcription of about 470 ng RNA. Using multiplexing indices, alpha and beta chain libraries were generated apart by chain-specific third strand synthesis. MiXCR, run by TCRdb on the 5' RACE reads, gives a single entry per CDR3 protein. Among some 20,000 distinct CDR3 sequences listed, approximately 10% were seen once. Material: blood. The receptors derive from an adult in good health.

This clonotype was seen repeatedly, ten times or more. V is TRBV5-1 and J is TRBJ2-7; D uncertain. Germline values: CDR1 SGHRS, CDR2 YFSETQ. With 4 bases removed from V and 9 bases from J, the gap between germline ends came to 20 bases. The CDR3 length is 14 residues. DNA of the CDR3: TGCGCCAGCAGCCAAGGATCGGAAGCTTCGGTGCAGTACTTC. This gives the protein CASSQGSEASVQYF.

This clonotype was picked up many times. The rearrangement joins TRBV5-1 to TRBJ2-6; tentatively, D is TRBD1 (5 bases). Germline loops: CDR1 SGHRS, CDR2 YFSETQ. The CDR3 spans 15 residues. V lost 2 bases to trimming and J lost 0 bases, with 6 bases between them. The CDR3: CASSFDSSGANVLTF. The DNA for the CDR3 is TGCGCCAGCAGCTTCGACAGCTCTGGGGCCAACGTCCTGACTTTC.

The V call is TRBV10-1, the J call TRBJ2-7; D is perhaps TRBD1 (6 bases). V shed 0 bases and J shed 3 bases, with 9 bases lying between them. This CDR3 is 14 amino acids long. Germline V lookup: CDR1 WNHNN, CDR2 SYGVQD (reference sequence). Written as DNA, the CDR3 is TGCGCCAGCAGTGAGTCGGACAGATTCTACGAGCAGTACTTC. Translated: CASSESDRFYEQYF.

This clonotype was counted only a few times. The rearrangement joins TRBV20-1 to TRBJ2-3; TRBD2 is a possible D gene (6 bases). Trimming removed 5 bases at V and 1 base at J, with 13 bases between. The length of the CDR3 is 14 residues. From germline, CDR1 is DFQATT and CDR2 SNEGSKA (reference sequence). The CDR3 bases are TGCAGTGCTGGGCTGGCGGGGCGCACAGATACGCAGTATTTT. Protein product: CSAGLAGRTDTQYF.

This clonotype was counted ten times or more. The rearrangement joins TRBV28 to TRBJ1-3, with D hard to call. The V and J ends lost 5 bases and 0 bases respectively, with 20 bases between them. The CDR3 runs to 18 residues. CDR1 is MDHEN, CDR2 SYDVKM, per germline. CDR3 sequence: CASSPWTASLFSGNTIYF. CDR3 DNA sequence: TGTGCCAGCAGTCCGTGGACGGCCAGCTTGTTCTCTGGAAACACCATATATTTT.

This clonotype was observed many times. The chain employs TRBV12-3 or TRBV12-4 and TRBJ1-5, with D unclear. Trimming took 8 bases from V and 4 from J, leaving 9 bases between them. The CDR3 is 12 residues long. In DNA form, the CDR3 reads TGTGCCAGCTCGGCAGGAAATCAGCCCCAGCATTTT. Protein: CASSAGNQPQHF.

This clonotype is termed medium-sized (0.01 to 0.1%). This sequence joins TRBV2 and TRBJ2-3; 14 nucleotides align to TRBD2. V shed 6 bases and J 5 bases; nucleotides not matched to a gene: 10. From germline, CDR1 is SNHLY and CDR2 FYNNEI. The CDR3 extends over 17 amino acids. CDR3 DNA: TGTGCCAGCAGCCTCCTGGGACTAGCGGGAGATTTAGATACGCAGTATTTT. Its protein is CASSLLGLAGDLDTQYF.

This chain links TRBV10-1 with TRBJ2-1; D unclear. This CDR3 comprises 15 residues. V was trimmed by 4 bases and J by 0 bases, leaving 10 bases between them. Germline CDR1 and CDR2: WNHNN and SYGVQD (reference sequence). The CDR3 sequence: CASSVGSSSYNEQFF. Here the CDR3 DNA reads TGCGCCAGCAGTGTAGGGTCATCCTCCTACAATGAGCAGTTCTTC.

Within the sample, this clonotype is medium-sized. The V gene is TRBV20-1, the J gene TRBJ1-1; the D gene is possibly TRBD1 (5 bases). Germline V lookup: CDR1 DFQATT, CDR2 SNEGSKA (reference sequence). Between the trimmed V and J ends, which lost 5 bases and 6 bases, there was a span of 13 bases. The length of the CDR3 is 12 residues. The CDR3 loop reads CSAEGRPSEAFF. In DNA, the CDR3 is TGCAGTGCTGAGGGACGACCATCTGAAGCTTTCTTT.

The chain joins TRBV7-6 to TRBJ2-3, with D maybe TRBD2 (6 bases). CDR1 SGHVS and CDR2 FNYEAQ come from the germline V gene. V was cut by 8 bases and J by 0 bases, with 6 bases left in between. The CDR3 has 12 amino acids. Here the CDR3 reads CASGTSTDTQYF. DNA for the CDR3: TGTGCCAGCGGGACTAGCACAGATACGCAGTATTTT.